This TCR beta chain was captured by sequencing in a study of identical twins. This clonotype was seen ten or more times. TCRdb recomputed calls from the 5' RACE reads with MiXCR, one row per CDR3 protein. Of around 670,000 distinct CDR3 sequences listed, less than 7% are singletons. CDR3 size: 14 residues. V shed 0 bases and J shed 8 bases, with 11 bases lying between them. Germline V gene lookup returns CDR1 LGHNA and CDR2 YNFKEQ. With no exceptions, donors were healthy Caucasians. This chain connects TRBV4-2 to TRBJ2-1, with TRBD1 as a possible D gene (5 bases). The sequenced sample was naive T cells sorted from blood. The TCR sequence derives from a man between 18 and 35 years old in good health. The CDR3 loop reads CASSQEDSWYEQFF. CDR3 DNA: TGTGCCAGCAGCCAAGAAGACAGTTGGTATGAGCAGTTCTTC.